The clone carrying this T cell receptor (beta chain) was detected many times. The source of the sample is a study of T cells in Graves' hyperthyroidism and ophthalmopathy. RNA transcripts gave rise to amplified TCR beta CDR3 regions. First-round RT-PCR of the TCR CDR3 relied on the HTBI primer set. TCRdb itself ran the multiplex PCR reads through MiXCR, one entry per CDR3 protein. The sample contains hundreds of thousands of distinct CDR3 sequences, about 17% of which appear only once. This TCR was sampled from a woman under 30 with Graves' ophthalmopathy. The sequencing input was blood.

This CDR3 reads CASSPPTSGAYNEQFF. CDR3 coding DNA: TGTGCCAGCTCGCCCCCGACTAGTGGAGCCTACAATGAGCAGTTCTTC. The rearrangement joins TRBV18 to TRBJ2-1; D may be TRBD2 (6 bases). The V and J ends lost 6 bases and 2 bases respectively, with 17 bases between them. The germline CDR1 and CDR2 sequences are KGHSH and LQKENI. The CDR3 spans 16 residues.